This T cell receptor (beta chain) appears in the sequencing data of a study of T-cell memory formation after mild COVID-19. Study findings and constraints: Pre-infection memory harbored some responding clones, suggesting cross-reactive memory joined. Second-wave clones with a day 37 peak had unconfirmed SARS-CoV-2 specificity.

V lost 2 bases to trimming and J lost 2 bases; unmatched junction nucleotides: 7. CDR3 length equals 16 residues. CDR1 and CDR2 (germline): SGHRS, YFSETQ. On this clonotype: Its antigen is unidentified.

Constant-segment primers were used for 5'RACE, and the resulting TCR alpha and TCR beta cDNA libraries carried sample barcodes and UMIs. TCRdb processed the 5' RACE reads anew with MiXCR; each CDR3 protein has one entry. The sample holds 300,000 or so distinct CDR3 sequences; approximately 16% are singletons and the top ten take 22%. The specimen was PBMCs or a T cell subset sorted from them (not recorded which). The chain uses TRBV5-1 and TRBJ2-3; 8 positions agree with TRBD1. This clonotype was sampled from a young man who had mild COVID-19 (a few samples of this study predate the infection). Cell type and time point are not known. CDR3 residues: CASSFGTGGFTDTQYF. CDR3 DNA: TGCGCCAGCAGCTTTGGTACAGGGGGATTCACAGATACGCAGTATTTT.